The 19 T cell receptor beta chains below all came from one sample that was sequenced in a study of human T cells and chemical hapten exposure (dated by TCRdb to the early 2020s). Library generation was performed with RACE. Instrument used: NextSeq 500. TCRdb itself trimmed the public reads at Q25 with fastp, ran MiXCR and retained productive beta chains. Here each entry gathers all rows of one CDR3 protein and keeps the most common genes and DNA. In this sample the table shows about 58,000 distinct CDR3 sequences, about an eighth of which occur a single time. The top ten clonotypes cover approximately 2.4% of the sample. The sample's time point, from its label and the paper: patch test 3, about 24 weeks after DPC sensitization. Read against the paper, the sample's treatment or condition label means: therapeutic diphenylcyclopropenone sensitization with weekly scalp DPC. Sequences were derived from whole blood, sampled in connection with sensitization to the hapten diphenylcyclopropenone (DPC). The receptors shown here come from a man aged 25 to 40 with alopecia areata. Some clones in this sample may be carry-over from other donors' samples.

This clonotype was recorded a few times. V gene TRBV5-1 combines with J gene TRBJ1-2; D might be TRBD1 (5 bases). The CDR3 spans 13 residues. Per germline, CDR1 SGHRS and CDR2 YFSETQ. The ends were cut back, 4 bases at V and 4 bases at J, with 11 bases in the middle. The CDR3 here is CASSPAQGYGYTF. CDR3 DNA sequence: TGCGCCAGCAGCCCTGCTCAGGGCTATGGCTACACCTTC.

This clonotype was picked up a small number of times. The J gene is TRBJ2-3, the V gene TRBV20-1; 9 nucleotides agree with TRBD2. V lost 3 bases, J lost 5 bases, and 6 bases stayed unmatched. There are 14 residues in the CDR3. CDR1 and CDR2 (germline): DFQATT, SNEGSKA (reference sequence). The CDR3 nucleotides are TGCAGTGCTAGTGAAGTAGCGGGGGTAGATACGCAGTATTTT. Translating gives CSASEVAGVDTQYF.

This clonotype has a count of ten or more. In nucleotides, the CDR3 is TGTGCCAGCTCACCACCCAACACCGGGGAGCTGTTTTTT. Protein: CASSPPNTGELFF. The chain joins TRBV18 to TRBJ2-2; D unclear. V was trimmed by 0 bases and J by 2 bases, leaving 1 base between them. Germline CDR1 is KGHSH and CDR2 is LQKENI. The CDR3 contains 13 residues.

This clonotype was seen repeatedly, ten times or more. The CDR3 coding sequence is TGCAGCGATGGCTGGGGGCAGGAGCAGTTCTTC. This encodes CSDGWGQEQFF. This sequence joins TRBV29-1 and TRBJ2-1; maybe TRBD1 (6 bases). This CDR3 is built from 11 residues. V was cut by 7 bases and J by 10 bases, with 14 bases left in between. Germline CDR1 and CDR2: SQVTM and ANQGSEA.

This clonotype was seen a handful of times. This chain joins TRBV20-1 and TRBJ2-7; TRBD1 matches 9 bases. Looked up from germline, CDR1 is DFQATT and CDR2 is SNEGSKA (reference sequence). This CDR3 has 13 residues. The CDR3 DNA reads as TGCAGGGGGGGACAGGGAGCACCCTACGAGCAGTACTTC. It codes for CRGGQGAPYEQYF.

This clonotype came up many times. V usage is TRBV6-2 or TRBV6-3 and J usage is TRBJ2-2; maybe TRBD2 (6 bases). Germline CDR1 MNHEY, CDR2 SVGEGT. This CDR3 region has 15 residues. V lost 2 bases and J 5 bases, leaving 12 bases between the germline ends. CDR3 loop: CASSYQWGVTGELFF. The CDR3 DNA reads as TGTGCCAGCAGTTACCAGTGGGGGGTTACCGGGGAGCTGTTTTTT.

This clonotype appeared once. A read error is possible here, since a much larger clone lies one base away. In nucleotides, the CDR3 is TGTGCTAGCAGCGCCGGGACTGGAGCCTACAAGCAGTACTTC. Translating gives CASSAGTGAYKQYF. J is TRBJ2-7 and V is TRBV7-7; TRBD2 is a possible D gene (6 bases). The CDR3 consists of 14 residues. The germline gives CDR1 SSHAT, CDR2 FNYEAQ (reference sequence).

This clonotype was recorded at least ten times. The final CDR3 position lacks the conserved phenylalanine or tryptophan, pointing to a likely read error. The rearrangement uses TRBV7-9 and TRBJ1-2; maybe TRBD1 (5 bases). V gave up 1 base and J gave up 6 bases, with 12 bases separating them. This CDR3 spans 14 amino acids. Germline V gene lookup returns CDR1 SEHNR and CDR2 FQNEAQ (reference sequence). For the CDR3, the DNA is TGTGCCAGCAGCTTAGTATCAGGGTACCATGGCTACACCTCC. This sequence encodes CASSLVSGYHGYTS.

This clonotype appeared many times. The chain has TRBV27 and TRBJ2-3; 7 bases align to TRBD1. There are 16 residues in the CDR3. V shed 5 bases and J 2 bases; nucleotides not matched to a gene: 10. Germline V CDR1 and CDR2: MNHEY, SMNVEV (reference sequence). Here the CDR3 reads CASSPLWDRFTDTQYF. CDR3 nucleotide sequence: TGTGCCAGCAGTCCGCTATGGGACAGATTCACAGATACGCAGTATTTT.

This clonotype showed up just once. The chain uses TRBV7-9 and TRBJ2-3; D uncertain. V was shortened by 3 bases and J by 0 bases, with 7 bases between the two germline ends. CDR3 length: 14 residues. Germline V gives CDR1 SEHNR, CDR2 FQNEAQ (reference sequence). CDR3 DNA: TGTGCCAGCAGCTTGCAAGGAAGCACAGATACGCAGTATTTT. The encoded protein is CASSLQGSTDTQYF.

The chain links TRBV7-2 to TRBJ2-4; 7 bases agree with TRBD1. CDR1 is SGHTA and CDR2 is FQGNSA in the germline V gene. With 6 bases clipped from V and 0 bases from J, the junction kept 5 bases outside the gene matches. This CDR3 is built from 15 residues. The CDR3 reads CASRLNRGAKNIQYF. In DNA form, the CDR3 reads TGTGCCAGCAGACTGAACAGGGGAGCCAAAAACATTCAGTACTTC.

CDR3 DNA sequence: TGCAGTGCTAGACCCAGGACAGGGTCAGGTTCACCCCTCCACTTT. It specifies CSARPRTGSGSPLHF. This chain joins TRBV20-1 and TRBJ1-6, with 8 bases matching TRBD1. J was trimmed by 9 bases and V by 2 bases; bases with no gene match: 9. Germline V gene sequence: CDR1 DFQATT, CDR2 SNEGSKA (reference sequence). The CDR3 runs to 15 residues.

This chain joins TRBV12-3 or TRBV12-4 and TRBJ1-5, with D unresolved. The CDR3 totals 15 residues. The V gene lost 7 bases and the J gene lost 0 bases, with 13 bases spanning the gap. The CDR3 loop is CASTGWWVSNQPQHF. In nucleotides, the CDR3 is TGTGCCAGCACCGGCTGGTGGGTTAGCAATCAGCCCCAGCATTTT.

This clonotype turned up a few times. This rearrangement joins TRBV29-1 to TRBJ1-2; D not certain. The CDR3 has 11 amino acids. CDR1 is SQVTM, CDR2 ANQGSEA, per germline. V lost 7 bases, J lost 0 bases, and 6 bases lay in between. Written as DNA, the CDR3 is TGCAGCGACGAAGCTAACTATGGCTACACCTTC. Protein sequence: CSDEANYGYTF. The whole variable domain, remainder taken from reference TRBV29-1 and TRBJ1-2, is SAVISQKPSRDICQRGTSLTIQCQVDSQVTMMFWYRQQPGQSLTLIATANQGSEATYESGFVIDKFPISRPNLTFSTLTVSNMSPEDSSIYLCSDEANYGYTFGSGTRLTVV.

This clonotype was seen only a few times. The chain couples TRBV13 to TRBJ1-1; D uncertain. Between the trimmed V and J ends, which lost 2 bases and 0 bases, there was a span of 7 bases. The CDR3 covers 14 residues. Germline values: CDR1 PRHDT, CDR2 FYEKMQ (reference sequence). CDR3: CASSLRAVNTEAFF. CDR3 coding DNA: TGTGCCAGCAGCTTAAGAGCAGTGAACACTGAAGCTTTCTTT.

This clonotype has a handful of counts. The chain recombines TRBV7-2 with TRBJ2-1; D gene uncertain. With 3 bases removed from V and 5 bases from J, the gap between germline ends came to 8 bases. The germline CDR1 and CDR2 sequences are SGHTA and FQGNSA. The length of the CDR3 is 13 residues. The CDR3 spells CASSFTTDNEQFF. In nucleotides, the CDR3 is TGTGCCAGCAGCTTTACTACAGACAATGAGCAGTTCTTC.

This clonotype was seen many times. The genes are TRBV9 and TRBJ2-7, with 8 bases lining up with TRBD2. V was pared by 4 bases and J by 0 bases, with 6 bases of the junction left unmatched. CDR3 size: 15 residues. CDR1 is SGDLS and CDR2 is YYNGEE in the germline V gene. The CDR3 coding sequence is TGTGCCAGCAGCCCGGGGGGGACGAGCTCCTACGAGCAGTACTTC. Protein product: CASSPGGTSSYEQYF.

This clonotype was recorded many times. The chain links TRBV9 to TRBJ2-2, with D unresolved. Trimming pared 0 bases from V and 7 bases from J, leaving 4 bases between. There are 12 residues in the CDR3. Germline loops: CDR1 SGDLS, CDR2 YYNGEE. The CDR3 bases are TGTGCCAGCAGCGTAGAAGTCGGGGAGCTGTTTTTT. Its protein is CASSVEVGELFF.

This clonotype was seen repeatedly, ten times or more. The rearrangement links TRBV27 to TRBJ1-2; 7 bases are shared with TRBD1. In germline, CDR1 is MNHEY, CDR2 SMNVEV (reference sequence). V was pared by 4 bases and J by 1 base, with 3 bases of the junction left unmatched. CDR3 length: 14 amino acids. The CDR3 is CASSSGTDNYGYTF. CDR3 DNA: TGTGCCAGCAGTTCCGGGACAGATAACTATGGCTACACCTTC.